This TCR beta chain was obtained from a study of vaccination and CD4 T cells after COVID-19. Study summary: Each control culture was treated with a CEFX pool, an HIV-1 Nef pool, or no peptide.

This clonotype was observed a handful of times. Its target is not known. With the Oncomine TCR Beta short-read assay, DNA from cultured CD4+ T cells was sequenced. TCRdb re-called the PCR reads with MiXCR, one entry per CDR3 protein. The sample carries 20,000 or so distinct CDR3 sequences, about three fifths recorded once. CDR1 is MNHNS, CDR2 SASEGT, per germline. The CDR3 is made up of 15 amino acids. V was cut by 1 base and J by 3 bases, with 12 bases left in between. Documented treatment: 10-day PBMC culture with coronavirus spike peptide pools or control peptides (ViraFEST assay). The clonotype originates from a human donor who had recovered from COVID-19. The J gene is TRBJ1-1, the V gene TRBV6-1; D gene uncertain. Material for sequencing was CD4+ T cells from blood, cultured in vitro. The chain's CDR3 is CASSEGFSDYTEAFF. CDR3 in DNA: TGTGCCAGCAGTGAAGGGTTTTCAGACTACACTGAAGCTTTCTTT.